Sequencing of this T cell receptor (beta chain) was carried out in a study of vaccination and CD4 T cells after COVID-19. Points on this clonotype: Its antigen is unknown.

This CDR3 spans 16 amino acids. J gave up 0 bases and V 6 bases, and 6 bases lay outside the gene matches. Germline CDR1 and CDR2: MNHNS and SASEGT. Treatment reported: 10-day PBMC culture with coronavirus spike peptide pools or control peptides (ViraFEST assay). Once obtained from cultured CD4+ T cells, the DNA was sequenced using the Oncomine TCR Beta short-read assay. TCRdb fed the PCR reads into MiXCR, producing one record per CDR3 protein. The sample yields about 8,800 distinct CDR3 sequences, 45% to 60% seen once. Sequences were obtained from CD4+ T cells from blood, cultured in vitro. This sequence joins TRBV6-1 and TRBJ1-5; 9 nucleotides match TRBD1. This sequence originates from a human donor who had recovered from COVID-19. CDR3 region: CASRRTGDLSNQPQHF. In nucleotides, the CDR3 is TGTGCCAGCAGAAGGACAGGGGACCTTAGCAATCAGCCCCAGCATTTT.